What follows describes a single T cell receptor beta chain. The antigen is undetermined. The DNA is left out, because the CDR3 cannot be placed on it with certainty; the CDR3 is given as TCRdb lists it. The CDR3 extends over 15 residues, inclusive of both ends. CDR1 is MNHNY and CDR2 is SVGAGI in the germline V gene (reference sequence). The data are from a study of OX40 agonist ivuxolimab in advanced cancers. Method: immunoSEQ multiplex PCR; TCRdb's copy keeps in-frame clones and lacks some. The top ten clones hold 0.32% of a sample with roughly 80,000 clones, roughly 87% of them seen once. The study, taken as a whole, reports: In a subset of nonresponders, normalized T-cell clonal expansion was also low.

Sequencing used CD4+ or CD8+ T cells sorted from blood, obtained in a trial of the OX40 agonist ivuxolimab. The receptor was derived from an adult with an advanced solid tumor such as melanoma, head and neck, liver or kidney cancer. The chain is built from TRBV6-6 and TRBJ1-1. The CDR3 reads CASSLGHFGNTEAFF.